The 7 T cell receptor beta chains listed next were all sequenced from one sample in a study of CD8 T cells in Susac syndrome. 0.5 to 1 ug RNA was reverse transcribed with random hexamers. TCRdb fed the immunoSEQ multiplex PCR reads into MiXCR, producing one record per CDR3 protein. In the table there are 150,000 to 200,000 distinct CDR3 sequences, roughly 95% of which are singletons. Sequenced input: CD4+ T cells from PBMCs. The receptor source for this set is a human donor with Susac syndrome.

The CDR3, as DNA: TGTGCCAGCTCACCAAAGGGGGGCTCCGCCCTTAATGAAAAACTGTTTTTT. It encodes CASSPKGGSALNEKLFF. The V gene is TRBV18, the J gene TRBJ1-4, with D possibly TRBD1 on 6 matching bases. The V gene lost 2 bases and the J gene lost 4 bases, with 17 bases spanning the gap. This CDR3 is 17 amino acids long. CDR1 and CDR2 from the germline V gene are KGHSH and LQKENI.

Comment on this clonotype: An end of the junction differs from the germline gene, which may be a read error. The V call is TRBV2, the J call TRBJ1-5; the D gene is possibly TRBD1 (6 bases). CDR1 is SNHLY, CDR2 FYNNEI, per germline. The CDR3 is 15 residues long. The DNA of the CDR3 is TGTGCCAGCAGCGAAGGGGGGGAGGTATATCAGCCCCAGCATTTT. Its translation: CASSEGGEVYQPQHF.

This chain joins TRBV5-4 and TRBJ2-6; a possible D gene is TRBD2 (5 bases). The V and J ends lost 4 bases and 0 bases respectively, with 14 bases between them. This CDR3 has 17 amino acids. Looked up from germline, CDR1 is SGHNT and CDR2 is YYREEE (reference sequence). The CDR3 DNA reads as TGTGCCAGCAGCCGATTCGGGGTTAGCTCTGGGGCCAACGTCCTGACTTTC. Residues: CASSRFGVSSGANVLTF.

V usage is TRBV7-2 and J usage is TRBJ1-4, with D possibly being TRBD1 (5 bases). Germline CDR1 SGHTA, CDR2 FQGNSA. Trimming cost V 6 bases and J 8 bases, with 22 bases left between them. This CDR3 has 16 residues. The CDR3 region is CASSLNRGEGLEKLFF. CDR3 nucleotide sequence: TGTGCCAGCAGTCTTAATCGAGGGGAAGGGTTGGAAAAACTGTTTTTT.

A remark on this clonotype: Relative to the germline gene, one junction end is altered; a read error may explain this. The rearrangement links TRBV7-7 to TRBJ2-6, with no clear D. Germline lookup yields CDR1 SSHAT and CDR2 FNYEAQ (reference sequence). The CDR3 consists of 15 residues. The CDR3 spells CASSPWGSGANVLTF. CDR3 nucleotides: TGTGCTAGCAGCCCCTGGGGCTCTGGGGCCAACGTCCTGACTTTC.

CDR3 in amino acids: CASSQPGWGYTF. CDR3 bases: TGTGCCAGCAGCCAGCCGGGCTGGGGCTACACCTTC. This sequence joins TRBV3-1 and TRBJ1-2; the D is unclear. Trimming removed 3 bases from V and 8 bases from J, with 10 bases in between. The V gene's germline CDR1 is LGHDT and CDR2 YNNKEL (reference sequence). The CDR3 runs to 12 residues.

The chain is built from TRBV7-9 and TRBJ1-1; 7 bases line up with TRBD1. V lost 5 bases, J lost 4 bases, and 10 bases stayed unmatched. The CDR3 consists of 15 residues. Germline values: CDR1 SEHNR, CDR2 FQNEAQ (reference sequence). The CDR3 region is CASSRTGAAATEAFF. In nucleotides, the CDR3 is TGTGCCAGCAGCCGTACAGGGGCGGCGGCCACTGAAGCTTTCTTT.